Sequencing of this T cell receptor (beta chain) was carried out in a study of CD8 T cells in Susac syndrome. The authors reverse transcribed roughly 0.5 to 1 ug RNA with random hexamers. TCRdb used MiXCR to reprocess the immunoSEQ multiplex PCR reads, holding one entry per CDR3 protein. Among 130,000 or so distinct CDR3 sequences, less than 95% were seen once, and the ten largest hold about 0.098%. From germline, CDR1 is SEHNR and CDR2 FQNEAQ (reference sequence). The CDR3 totals 14 residues. Trimming left V 2 bases short and J 2 bases short, with 10 bases between. This clonotype was obtained from a human donor in good health. The chain uses TRBV7-9 and TRBJ2-7, with D perhaps matching TRBD2 (6 bases). Source material: CD4+ T cells from PBMCs. CDR3 region: CASSLPGSTYEQYF. For the CDR3, the DNA is TGTGCCAGCAGCTTACCCGGGAGTACCTACGAGCAGTACTTC.